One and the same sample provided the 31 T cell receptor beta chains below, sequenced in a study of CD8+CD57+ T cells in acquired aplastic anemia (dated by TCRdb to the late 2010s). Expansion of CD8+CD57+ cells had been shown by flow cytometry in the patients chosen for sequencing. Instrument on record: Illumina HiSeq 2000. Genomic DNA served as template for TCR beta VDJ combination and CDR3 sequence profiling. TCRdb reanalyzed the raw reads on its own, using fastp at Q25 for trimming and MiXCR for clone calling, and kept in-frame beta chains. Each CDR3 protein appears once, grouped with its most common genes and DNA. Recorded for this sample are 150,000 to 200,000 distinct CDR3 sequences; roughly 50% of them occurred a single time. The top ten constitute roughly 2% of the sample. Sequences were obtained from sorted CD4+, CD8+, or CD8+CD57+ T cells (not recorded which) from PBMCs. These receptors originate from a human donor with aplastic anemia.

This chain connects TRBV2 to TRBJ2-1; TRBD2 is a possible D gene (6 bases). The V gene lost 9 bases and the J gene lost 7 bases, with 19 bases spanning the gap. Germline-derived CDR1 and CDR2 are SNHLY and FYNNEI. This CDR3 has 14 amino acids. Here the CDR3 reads CASGGGASINEQFF. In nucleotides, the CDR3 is TGTGCCAGTGGTGGCGGGGCGTCGATTAATGAGCAGTTCTTC.

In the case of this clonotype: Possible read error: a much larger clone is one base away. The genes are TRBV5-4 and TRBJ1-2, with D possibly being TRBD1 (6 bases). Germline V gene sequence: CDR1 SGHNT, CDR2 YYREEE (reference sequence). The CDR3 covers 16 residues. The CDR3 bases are TGTGCCGGCAGCGCTCTGGCGGGACAATCTTTGAGTGGCTACACCTTC. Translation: CAGSALAGQSLSGYTF.

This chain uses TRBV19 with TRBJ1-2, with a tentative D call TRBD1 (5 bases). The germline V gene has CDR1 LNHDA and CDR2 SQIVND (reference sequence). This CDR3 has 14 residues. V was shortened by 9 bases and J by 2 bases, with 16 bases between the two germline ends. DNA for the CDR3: TGTGCCAGCCGGAGCAGGGAGGCGAACTATGGCTACACCTTC. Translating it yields CASRSREANYGYTF.

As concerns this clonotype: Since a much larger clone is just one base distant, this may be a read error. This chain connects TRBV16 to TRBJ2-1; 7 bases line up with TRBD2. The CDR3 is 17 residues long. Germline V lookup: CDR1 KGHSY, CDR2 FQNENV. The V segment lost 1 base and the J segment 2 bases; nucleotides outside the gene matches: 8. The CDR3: CASSQYPGGSPYNEQFF. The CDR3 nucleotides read TGTGCCAGCAGCCAATATCCTGGCGGGAGTCCCTACAATGAGCAGTTCTTC.

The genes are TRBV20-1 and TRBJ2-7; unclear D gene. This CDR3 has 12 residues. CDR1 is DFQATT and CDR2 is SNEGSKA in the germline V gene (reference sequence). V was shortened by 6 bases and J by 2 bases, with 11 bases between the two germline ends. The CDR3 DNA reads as TGCAGTGCCGCCGAGGACCCCTACGAGCAGTACTTC. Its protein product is CSAAEDPYEQYF.

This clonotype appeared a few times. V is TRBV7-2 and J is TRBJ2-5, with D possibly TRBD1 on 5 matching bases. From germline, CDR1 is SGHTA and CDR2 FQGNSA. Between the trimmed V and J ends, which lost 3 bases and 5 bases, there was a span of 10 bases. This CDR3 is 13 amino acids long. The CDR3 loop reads CASSFQGQETQYF. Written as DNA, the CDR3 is TGTGCCAGCAGCTTTCAGGGTCAGGAGACCCAGTACTTC.

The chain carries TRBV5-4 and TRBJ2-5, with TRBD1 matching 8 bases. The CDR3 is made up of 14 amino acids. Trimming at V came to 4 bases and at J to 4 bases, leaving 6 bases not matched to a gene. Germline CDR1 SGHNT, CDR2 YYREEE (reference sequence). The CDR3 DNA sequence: TGTGCCAGCAGCGTGGACAGGGTAGGAGAGACCCAGTACTTC. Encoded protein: CASSVDRVGETQYF.

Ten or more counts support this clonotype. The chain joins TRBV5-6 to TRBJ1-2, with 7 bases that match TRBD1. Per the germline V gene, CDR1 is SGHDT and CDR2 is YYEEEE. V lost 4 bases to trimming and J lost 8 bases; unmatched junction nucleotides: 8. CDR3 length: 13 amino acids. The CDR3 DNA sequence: TGTGCCAGCAGCCTAAGACAGGGAGACGGCTACACCTTC. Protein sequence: CASSLRQGDGYTF.

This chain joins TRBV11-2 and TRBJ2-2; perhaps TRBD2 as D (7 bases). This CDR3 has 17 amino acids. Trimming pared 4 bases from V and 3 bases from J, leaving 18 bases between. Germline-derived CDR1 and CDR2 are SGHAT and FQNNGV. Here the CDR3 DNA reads TGTGCCAGCAGCTCACTGCGCGGGGGCGTATACACCGGGGAGCTGTTTTTT. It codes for CASSSLRGGVYTGELFF.

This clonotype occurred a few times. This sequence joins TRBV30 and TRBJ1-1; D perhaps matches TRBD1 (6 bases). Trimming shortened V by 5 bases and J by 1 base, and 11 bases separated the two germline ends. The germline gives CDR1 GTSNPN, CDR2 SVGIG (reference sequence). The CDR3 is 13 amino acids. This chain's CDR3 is CAWRKTGNTEAFF. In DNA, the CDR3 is TGTGCCTGGCGAAAGACAGGGAACACTGAAGCTTTCTTT.

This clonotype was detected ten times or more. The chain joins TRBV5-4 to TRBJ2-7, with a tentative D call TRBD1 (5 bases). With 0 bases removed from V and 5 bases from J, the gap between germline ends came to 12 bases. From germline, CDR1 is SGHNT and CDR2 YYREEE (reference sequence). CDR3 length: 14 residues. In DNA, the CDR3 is TGTGCCAGCAGCTTGGCTGGGGCCAGAAACGAGCAGTACTTC. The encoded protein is CASSLAGARNEQYF.

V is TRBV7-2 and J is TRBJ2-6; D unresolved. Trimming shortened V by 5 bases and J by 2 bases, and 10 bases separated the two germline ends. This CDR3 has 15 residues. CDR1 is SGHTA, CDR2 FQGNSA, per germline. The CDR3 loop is CASSQYLPGANVLTF. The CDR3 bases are TGTGCCAGCAGCCAATATTTACCTGGGGCCAACGTCCTGACTTTC.

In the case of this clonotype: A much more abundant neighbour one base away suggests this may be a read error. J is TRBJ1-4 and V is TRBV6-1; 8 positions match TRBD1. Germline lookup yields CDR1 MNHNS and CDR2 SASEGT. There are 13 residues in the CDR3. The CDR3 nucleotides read TGTGCCAGCAGTGACAGGGGGCTCGGAAAACTGCTTTTT. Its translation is CASSDRGLGKLLF.

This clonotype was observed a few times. The CDR3 nucleotides are TGTGCCAGCAGCCCCGGGACGCTAGTCACAGATACGCAGTATTTT. It yields the protein CASSPGTLVTDTQYF. This chain uses TRBV4-2 with TRBJ2-3; D assignment may be TRBD1 or TRBD2 (5 bases each). The V and J ends lost 4 bases and 2 bases respectively, with 13 bases between them. CDR1 and CDR2 (germline): LGHNA, YNFKEQ. This CDR3 has 15 amino acids.

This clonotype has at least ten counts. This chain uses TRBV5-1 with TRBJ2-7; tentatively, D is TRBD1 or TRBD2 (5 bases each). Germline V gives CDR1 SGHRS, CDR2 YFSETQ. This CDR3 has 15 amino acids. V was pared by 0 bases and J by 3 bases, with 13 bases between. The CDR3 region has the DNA TGCGCCAGCAGCTTGGGAGGGGTAGGAGTCTACGAGCAGTACTTC. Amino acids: CASSLGGVGVYEQYF.

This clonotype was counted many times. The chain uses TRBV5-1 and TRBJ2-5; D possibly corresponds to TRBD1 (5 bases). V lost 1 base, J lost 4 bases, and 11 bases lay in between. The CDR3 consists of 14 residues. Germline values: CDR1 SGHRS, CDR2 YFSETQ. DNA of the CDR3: TGCGCCAGCAGCTTGCAGGCAGGGCGAGAGACCCAGTACTTC. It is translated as CASSLQAGRETQYF.

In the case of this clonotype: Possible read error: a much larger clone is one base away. In nucleotides, the CDR3 is TGTGCCAGCAGTTACGGGGACAGGGGCAGTGAAGCTTTCTTT. Translated, it gives CASSYGDRGSEAFF. The gene calls are TRBV10-3 and TRBJ1-1, with TRBD1 matching over 10 bases. The CDR3 consists of 14 residues. Looked up from germline, CDR1 is ENHRY and CDR2 is SYGVKD.

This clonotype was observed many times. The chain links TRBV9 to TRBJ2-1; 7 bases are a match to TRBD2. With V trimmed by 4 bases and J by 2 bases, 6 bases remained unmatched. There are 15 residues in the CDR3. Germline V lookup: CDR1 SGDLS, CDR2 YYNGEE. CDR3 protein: CASSPQTSTYNEQFF. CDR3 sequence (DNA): TGTGCCAGCAGCCCCCAGACTAGCACCTACAATGAGCAGTTCTTC. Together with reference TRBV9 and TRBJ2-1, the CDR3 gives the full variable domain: DSGVTQTPKHLITATGQRVTLRCSPRSGDLSVYWYQQSLDQGLQFLIQYYNGEERAKGNILERFSAQQFPDLHSELNLSSLELGDSALYFCASSPQTSTYNEQFFGPGTRLTVL.

The CDR3, as DNA: TGTGCCAGCAGGACTTCGGGGGAGCAGTACTTC. Protein sequence: CASRTSGEQYF. V and J are TRBV2 and TRBJ2-7; D is perhaps TRBD2 (5 bases). Germline CDR1 is SNHLY and CDR2 is FYNNEI. The CDR3 runs 11 residues. Deletions cut 6 bases from V and 7 bases from J, with 10 bases between.

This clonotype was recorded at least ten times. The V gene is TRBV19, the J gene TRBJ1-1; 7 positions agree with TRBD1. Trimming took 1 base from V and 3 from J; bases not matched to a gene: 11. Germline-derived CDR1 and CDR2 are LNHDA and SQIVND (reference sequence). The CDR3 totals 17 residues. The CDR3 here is CASSIGGRGLSHTEAFF. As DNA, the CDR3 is TGTGCCAGTAGTATAGGGGGAAGGGGGCTAAGCCACACTGAAGCTTTCTTT.

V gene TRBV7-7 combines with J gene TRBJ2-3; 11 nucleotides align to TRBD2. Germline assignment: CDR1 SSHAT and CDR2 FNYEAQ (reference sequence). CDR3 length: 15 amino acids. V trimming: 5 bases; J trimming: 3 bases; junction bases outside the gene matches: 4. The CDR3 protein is CASSPTSGTTDTQYF. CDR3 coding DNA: TGTGCCAGCAGCCCGACTAGCGGGACTACAGATACGCAGTATTTT. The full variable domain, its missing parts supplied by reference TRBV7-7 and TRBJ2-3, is GAGVSQSPRYKVTKRGQDVTLRCDPISSHATLYWYQQALGQGPEFLTYFNYEAQPDKSGLPSDRFSAERPEGSISTLTIQRTEQRDSAMYRCASSPTSGTTDTQYFGPGTRLTVL.

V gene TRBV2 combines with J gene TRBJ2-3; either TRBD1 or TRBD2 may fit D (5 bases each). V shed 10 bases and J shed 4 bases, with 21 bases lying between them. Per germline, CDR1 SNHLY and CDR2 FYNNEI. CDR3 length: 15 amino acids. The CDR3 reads CATSPGREWADTQYF. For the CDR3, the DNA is TGTGCCACCTCGCCAGGCAGGGAGTGGGCAGATACGCAGTATTTT.

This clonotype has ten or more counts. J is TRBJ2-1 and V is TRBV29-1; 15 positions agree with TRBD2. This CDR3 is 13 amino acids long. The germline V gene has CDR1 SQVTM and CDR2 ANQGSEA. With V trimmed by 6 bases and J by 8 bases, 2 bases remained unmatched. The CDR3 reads CSVGTSGRYEQFF. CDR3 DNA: TGCAGCGTCGGGACTAGCGGGAGGTATGAGCAGTTCTTC.

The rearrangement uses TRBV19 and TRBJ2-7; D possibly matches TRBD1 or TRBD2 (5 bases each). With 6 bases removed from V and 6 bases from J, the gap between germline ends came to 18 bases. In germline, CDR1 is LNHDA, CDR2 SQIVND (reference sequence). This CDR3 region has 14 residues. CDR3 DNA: TGTGCCAGTAGCCTCCATGGGACCCTCGGCGAGCAGTACTTC. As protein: CASSLHGTLGEQYF.

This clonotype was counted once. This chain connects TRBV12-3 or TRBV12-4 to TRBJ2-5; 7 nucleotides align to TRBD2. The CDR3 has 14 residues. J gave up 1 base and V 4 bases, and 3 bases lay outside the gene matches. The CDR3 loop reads CASSYSGSQETQYF. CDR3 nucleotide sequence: TGTGCCAGCAGTTATAGCGGGTCCCAAGAGACCCAGTACTTC.

This chain's CDR3 is CATSDFGSTDTQYF. Here the CDR3 DNA reads TGTGCCACCAGTGATTTTGGAAGCACAGATACGCAGTATTTT. The V and J genes are TRBV24-1 and TRBJ2-3, with D hard to call. Germline CDR1 reads KGHDR; CDR2 reads SFDVKD. Trimming took off 1 base at V and 0 bases at J, with 4 bases between the two ends. This CDR3 contains 14 residues.

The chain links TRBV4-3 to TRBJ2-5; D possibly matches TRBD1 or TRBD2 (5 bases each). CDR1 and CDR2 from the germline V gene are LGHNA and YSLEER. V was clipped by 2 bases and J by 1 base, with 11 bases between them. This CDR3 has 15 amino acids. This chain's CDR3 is CASSQYGALQETQYF. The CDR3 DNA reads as TGCGCCAGCAGCCAATACGGGGCGCTCCAAGAGACCCAGTACTTC.

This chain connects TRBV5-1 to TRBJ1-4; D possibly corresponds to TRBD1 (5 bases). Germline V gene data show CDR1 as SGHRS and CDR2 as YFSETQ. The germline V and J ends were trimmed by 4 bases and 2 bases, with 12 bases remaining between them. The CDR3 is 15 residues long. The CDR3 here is CASSPGGVTNEKLFF. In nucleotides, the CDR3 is TGCGCCAGCAGCCCCGGGGGTGTGACTAATGAAAAACTGTTTTTT.

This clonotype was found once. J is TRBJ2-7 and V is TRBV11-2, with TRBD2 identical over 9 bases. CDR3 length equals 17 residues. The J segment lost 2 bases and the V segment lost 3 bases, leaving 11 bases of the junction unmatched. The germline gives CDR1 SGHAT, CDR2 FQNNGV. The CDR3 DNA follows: TGTGCCAGCAGCTTGACGGGACTAGCTATTGGTGCCTACGAGCAGTACTTC. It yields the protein CASSLTGLAIGAYEQYF. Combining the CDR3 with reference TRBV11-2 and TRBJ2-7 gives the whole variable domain EAGVAQSPRYKIIEKRQSVAFWCNPISGHATLYWYQQILGQGPKLLIQFQNNGVVDDSQLPKDRFSAERLKGVDSTLKIQPAKLEDSAVYLCASSLTGLAIGAYEQYFGPGTRLTVT.

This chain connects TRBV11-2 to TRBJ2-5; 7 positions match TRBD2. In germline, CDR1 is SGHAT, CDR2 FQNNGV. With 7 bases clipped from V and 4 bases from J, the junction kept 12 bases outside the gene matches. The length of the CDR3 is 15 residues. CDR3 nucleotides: TGTGCCAGCATCACCGGGCAACCGGGGGGAGAGACCCAGTACTTC. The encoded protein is CASITGQPGGETQYF.

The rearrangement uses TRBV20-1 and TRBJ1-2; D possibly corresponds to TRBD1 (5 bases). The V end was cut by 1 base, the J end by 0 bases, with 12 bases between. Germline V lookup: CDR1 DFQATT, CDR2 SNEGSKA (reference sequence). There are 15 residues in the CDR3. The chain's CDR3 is CSARVVAGPNYGYTF. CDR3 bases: TGCAGTGCTAGAGTAGTAGCGGGGCCTAACTATGGCTACACCTTC.